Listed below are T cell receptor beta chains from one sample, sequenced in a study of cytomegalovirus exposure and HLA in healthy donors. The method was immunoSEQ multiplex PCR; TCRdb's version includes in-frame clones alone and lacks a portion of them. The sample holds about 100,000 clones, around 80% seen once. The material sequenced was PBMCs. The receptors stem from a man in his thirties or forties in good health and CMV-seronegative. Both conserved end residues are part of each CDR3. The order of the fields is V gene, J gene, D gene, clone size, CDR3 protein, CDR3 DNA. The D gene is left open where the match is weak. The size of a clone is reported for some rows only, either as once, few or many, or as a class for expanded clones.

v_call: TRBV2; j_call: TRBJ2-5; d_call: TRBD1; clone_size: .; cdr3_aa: CASRAGTGDETQYF; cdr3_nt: TGTGCCAGCAGGGCCGGGACAGGGGATGAGACCCAGTACTTC
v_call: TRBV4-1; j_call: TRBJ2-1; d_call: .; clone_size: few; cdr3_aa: CASSQVTEMQFF; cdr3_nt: TGCGCCAGCAGCCAAGTTACCGAGATGCAGTTCTTC
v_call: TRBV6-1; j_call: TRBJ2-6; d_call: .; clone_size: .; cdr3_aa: CASSEMSSGANVLTF; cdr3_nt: TGTGCCAGCAGTGAAATGTCTTCTGGGGCCAACGTCCTGACTTTC
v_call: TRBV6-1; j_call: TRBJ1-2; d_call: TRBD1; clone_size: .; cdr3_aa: CASSGGTGQGYTF; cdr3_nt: TGTGCCAGCAGTGGGGGGACAGGCCAAGGCTACACCTTC
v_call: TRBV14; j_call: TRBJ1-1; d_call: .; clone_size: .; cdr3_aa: CASSRTRYTEAFF; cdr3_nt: TGTGCCAGCAGCCGTACCCGGTATACTGAAGCTTTCTTT
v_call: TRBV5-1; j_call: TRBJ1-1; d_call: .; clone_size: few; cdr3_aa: CASSLGTRANTEAFF; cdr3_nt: TGCGCCAGCAGCTTGGGGACCAGGGCCAACACTGAAGCTTTCTTT
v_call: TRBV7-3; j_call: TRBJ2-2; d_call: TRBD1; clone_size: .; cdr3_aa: CASSPQPGGASTGELFF; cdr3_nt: TGTGCCAGCAGCCCACAGCCAGGGGGCGCAAGCACCGGGGAGCTGTTTTTT
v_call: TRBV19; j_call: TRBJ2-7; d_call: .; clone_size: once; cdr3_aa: CASSIDGGITYEQYF; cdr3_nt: TGTGCCAGTAGTATAGATGGGGGGATTACCTACGAGCAGTACTTC
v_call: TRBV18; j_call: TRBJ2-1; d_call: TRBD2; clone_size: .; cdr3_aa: CASSSLAGAYNEQFF; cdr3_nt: TGTGCCAGCTCATCACTAGCGGGGGCATACAATGAGCAGTTCTTC
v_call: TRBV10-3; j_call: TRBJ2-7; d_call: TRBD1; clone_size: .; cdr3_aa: CAISATGEEQYF; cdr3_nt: TGTGCCATCAGTGCTACAGGGGAAGAGCAGTACTTC
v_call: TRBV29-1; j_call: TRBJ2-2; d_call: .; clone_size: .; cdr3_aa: CSVERVGSGGELFF; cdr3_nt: TGCAGCGTTGAGAGGGTGGGGTCGGGCGGGGAGCTGTTTTTT
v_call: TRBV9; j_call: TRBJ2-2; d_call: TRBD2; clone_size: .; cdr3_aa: CASSAHKILAAGELFF; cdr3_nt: TGTGCCAGCAGCGCTCATAAAATTCTAGCGGCCGGGGAGCTGTTTTTT
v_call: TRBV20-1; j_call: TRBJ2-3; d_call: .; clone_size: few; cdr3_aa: CSARQTDTQYF; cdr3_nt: TGCAGTGCTAGACAGACAGATACGCAGTATTTT
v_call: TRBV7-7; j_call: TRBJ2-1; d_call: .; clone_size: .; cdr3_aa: CASSLAADTYNEQFF; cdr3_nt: TGTGCTAGCAGCTTAGCGGCGGACACTTACAATGAGCAGTTCTTC
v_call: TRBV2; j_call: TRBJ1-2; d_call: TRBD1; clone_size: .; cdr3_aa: CASKGLGQPNYGYTF; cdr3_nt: TGTGCCAGCAAAGGACTGGGACAGCCTAACTATGGCTACACCTTC
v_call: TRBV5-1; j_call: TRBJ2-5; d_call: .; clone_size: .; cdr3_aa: CASSLARESGETQYF; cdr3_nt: TGCGCCAGCAGCTTGGCTCGGGAATCCGGAGAGACCCAGTACTTC
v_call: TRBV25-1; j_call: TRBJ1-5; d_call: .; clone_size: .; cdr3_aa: CASSDLPVNGQPQHF; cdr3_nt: TGTGCCAGCAGTGATCTCCCGGTGAATGGTCAGCCCCAGCATTTT
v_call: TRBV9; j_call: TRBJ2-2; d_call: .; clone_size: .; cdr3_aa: CASSQRTVNTGELFF; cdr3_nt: TGTGCCAGCAGCCAAAGGACAGTGAACACCGGGGAGCTGTTTTTT
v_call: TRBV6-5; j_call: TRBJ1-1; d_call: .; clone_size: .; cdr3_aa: CASSLWGGGTEAFF; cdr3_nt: TGTGCCAGCAGCCTGTGGGGAGGGGGAACTGAAGCTTTCTTT
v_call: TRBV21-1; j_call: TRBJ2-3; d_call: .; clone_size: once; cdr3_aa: CASSKVAGMAPTDTQYF; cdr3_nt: TGTGCCAGCAGCAAGGTAGCGGGGATGGCGCCCACAGATACGCAGTATTTT
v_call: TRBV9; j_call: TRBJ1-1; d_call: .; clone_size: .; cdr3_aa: CASSVVGGVGTEAFF; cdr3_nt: TGTGCCAGCAGCGTAGTAGGAGGGGTGGGCACTGAAGCTTTCTTT
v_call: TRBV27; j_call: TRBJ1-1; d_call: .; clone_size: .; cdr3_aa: CASSPVRQRGNTEAFF; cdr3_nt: TGTGCCAGCAGTCCTGTAAGGCAGCGAGGGAACACTGAAGCTTTCTTT
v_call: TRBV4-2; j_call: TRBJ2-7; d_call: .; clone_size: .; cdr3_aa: CASSPPLVHEQYF; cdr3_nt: TGTGCCAGCAGCCCCCCCCTAGTCCACGAGCAGTACTTC
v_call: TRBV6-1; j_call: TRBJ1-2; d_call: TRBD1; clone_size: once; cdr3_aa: CASSEGDRDYGYTF; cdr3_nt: TGTGCCAGCAGTGAAGGGGACAGAGACTATGGCTACACCTTC
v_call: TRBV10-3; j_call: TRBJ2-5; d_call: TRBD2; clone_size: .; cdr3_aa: CAISFGTSGRGEETQYF; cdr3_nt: TGTGCCATCAGCTTCGGGACTAGCGGGAGGGGCGAGGAGACCCAGTACTTC
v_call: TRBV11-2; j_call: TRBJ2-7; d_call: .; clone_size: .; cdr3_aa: CASSLGHITHYEQYF; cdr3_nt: TGTGCCAGCAGCTTAGGACACATTACTCACTACGAGCAGTACTTC
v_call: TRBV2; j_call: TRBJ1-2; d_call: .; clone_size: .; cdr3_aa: CASTMAGTSYGYTF; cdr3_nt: TGTGCCAGCACCATGGCCGGGACAAGCTATGGCTACACCTTC
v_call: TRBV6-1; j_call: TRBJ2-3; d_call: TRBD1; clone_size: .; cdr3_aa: CASSQGAGTGVTDTQYF; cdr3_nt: TGTGCCAGCAGTCAAGGCGCCGGGACAGGGGTTACAGATACGCAGTATTTT
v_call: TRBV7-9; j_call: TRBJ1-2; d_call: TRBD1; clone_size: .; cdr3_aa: CASSLGQGGYTF; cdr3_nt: TGTGCCAGCAGCTTAGGACAGGGCGGCTACACCTTC
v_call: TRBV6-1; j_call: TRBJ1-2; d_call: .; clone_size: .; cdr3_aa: CASKDGRGGGYTF; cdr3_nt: TGTGCCAGCAAGGACGGCCGGGGAGGTGGCTACACCTTC
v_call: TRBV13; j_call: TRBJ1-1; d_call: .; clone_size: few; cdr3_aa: CASSFAGRHTEAFF; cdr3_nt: TGTGCCAGCAGCTTCGCAGGGAGGCACACTGAAGCTTTCTTT
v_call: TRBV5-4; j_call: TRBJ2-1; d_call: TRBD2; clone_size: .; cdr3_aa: CASSPWTSGDNEQFF; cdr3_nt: TGTGCCAGCAGCCCGTGGACTAGCGGGGATAATGAGCAGTTCTTC
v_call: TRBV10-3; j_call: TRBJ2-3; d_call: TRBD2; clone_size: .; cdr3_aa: CAISGVILAGARTDTQYF; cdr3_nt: TGTGCCATCAGTGGGGTCATACTAGCGGGGGCCCGCACAGATACGCAGTATTTT
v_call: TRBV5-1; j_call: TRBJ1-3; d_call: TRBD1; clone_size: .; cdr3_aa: CASSLRGQGAGNTIYF; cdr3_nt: TGCGCCAGCAGCTTGAGGGGACAGGGGGCTGGAAACACCATATATTTT
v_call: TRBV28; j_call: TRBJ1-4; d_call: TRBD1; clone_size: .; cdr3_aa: CASSLGTGDREKLFF; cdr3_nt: TGTGCCAGCAGCCTAGGGACAGGGGACAGGGAAAAACTGTTTTTT
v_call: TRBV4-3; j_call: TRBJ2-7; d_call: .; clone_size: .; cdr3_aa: CASSQEGRGSYEQYF; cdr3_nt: TGCGCCAGCAGCCAAGAAGGCAGGGGATCCTACGAGCAGTACTTC
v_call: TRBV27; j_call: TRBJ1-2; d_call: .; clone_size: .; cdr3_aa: CASSLSRGPNYGYTF; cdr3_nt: TGTGCCAGCAGTTTATCGAGAGGGCCTAACTATGGCTACACCTTC
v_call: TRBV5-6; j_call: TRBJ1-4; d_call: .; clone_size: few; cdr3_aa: CASSLGQAVGKLFF; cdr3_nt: TGTGCCAGCAGCTTGGGGCAGGCCGTCGGAAAACTGTTTTTT
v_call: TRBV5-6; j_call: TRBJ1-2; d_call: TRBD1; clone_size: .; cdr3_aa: CASSLSPTGLHGYTF; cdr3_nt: TGTGCCAGCAGCTTGTCCCCGACAGGGTTACACGGCTACACCTTC
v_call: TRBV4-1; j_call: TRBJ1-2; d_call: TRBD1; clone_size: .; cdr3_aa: CASSQDPGTDYGYTF; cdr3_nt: TGCGCCAGCAGCCAAGATCCTGGGACAGATTATGGCTACACCTTC
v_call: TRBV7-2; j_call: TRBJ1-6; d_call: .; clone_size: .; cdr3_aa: CASSTRTAYNSPLHF; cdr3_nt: TGTGCCAGCAGCACTAGGACAGCCTATAATTCACCCCTCCACTTT
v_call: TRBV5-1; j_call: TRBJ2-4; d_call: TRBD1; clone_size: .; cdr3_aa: CASSTTGAVVGNIQYF; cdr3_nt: TGCGCCAGCAGTACGACAGGGGCCGTCGTCGGTAACATTCAGTACTTC
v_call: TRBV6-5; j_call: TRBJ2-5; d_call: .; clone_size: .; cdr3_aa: CASSYGGGRETQYF; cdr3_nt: TGTGCCAGCAGTTATGGTGGGGGGAGAGAGACCCAGTACTTC
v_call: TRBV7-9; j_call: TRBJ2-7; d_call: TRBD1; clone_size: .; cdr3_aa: CASSPDRGLSYEQYF; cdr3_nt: TGTGCCAGCAGCCCCGACAGGGGGCTCTCCTACGAGCAGTACTTC
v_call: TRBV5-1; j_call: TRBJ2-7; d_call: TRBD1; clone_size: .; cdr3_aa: CASSLDRQGHEQYF; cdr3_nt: TGCGCCAGCAGCTTGGACAGACAGGGACACGAGCAGTACTTC
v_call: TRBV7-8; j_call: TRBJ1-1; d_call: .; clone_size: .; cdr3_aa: CASSLRGGEAFF; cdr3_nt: TGTGCCAGCAGCTTACGAGGGGGTGAAGCTTTCTTT
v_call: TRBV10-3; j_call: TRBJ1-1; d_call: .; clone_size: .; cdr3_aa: CAISESRAGAFF; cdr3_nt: TGTGCCATCAGTGAGTCGAGGGCAGGTGCTTTCTTT
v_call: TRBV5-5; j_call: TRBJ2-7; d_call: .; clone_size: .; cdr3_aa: CASSYPRGTYEQYF; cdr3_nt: TGTGCCAGCAGCTACCCCCGGGGGACTTACGAGCAGTACTTC
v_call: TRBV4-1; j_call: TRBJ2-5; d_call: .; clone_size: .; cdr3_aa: CASSQDAGRQTQYF; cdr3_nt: TGCGCCAGCAGCCAAGATGCAGGGCGGCAGACCCAGTACTTC
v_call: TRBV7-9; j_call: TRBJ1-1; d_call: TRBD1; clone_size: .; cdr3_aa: CASSSQGGGTEAFF; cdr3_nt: TGTGCCAGCAGCTCACAGGGGGGCGGCACTGAAGCTTTCTTT
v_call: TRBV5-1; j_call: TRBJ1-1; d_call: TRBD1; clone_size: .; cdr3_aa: CASSADRGSNTEAFF; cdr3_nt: TGCGCCAGCAGCGCAGACAGGGGATCGAACACTGAAGCTTTCTTT
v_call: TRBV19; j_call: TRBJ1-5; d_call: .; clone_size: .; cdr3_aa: CASRTYDRLNQPQHF; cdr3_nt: TGTGCCAGTAGGACATATGACAGACTCAATCAGCCCCAGCATTTT
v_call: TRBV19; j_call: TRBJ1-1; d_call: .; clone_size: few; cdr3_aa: CASALVMNTEAFF; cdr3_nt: TGTGCCAGCGCACTAGTTATGAACACTGAAGCTTTCTTT
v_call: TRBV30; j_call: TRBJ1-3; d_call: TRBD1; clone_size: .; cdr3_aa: CAWSLPDRDGNTIYF; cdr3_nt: TGTGCCTGGAGTCTTCCGGACAGGGACGGAAACACCATATATTTT
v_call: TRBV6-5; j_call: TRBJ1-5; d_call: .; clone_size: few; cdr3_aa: CASSYSENQPQHF; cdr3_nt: TGTGCCAGCAGTTACTCGGAGAATCAGCCCCAGCATTTT